This T cell receptor beta chain was sequenced during a study of post-analysis software for immune sequencing data. Study conclusions and caveats: Five TRBV segments occurring more often in patients than controls included TRBV5-6, TRBV5-1 and TRBV20-1.

CDR1 is SGHRS, CDR2 YFSETQ, per germline. CDR3 length equals 17 residues. The V gene lost 4 bases and the J gene lost 0 bases, with 17 bases spanning the gap. A word on this clonotype: Its antigen is undetermined.

Prepared libraries of TCR beta cDNA carried unique molecular identifiers. TCRdb re-derived calls from the PCR reads in MiXCR, one entry per CDR3 protein. The data show hundreds of thousands of distinct CDR3 sequences, with roughly three fifths seen just once and over 9% held by the top ten. Sequenced sample: blood. This sequence originates from a girl under 10 years old with multiple sclerosis. The rearrangement links TRBV5-1 to TRBJ2-1; the D gene is possibly TRBD2 (6 bases). DNA of the CDR3: TGCGCCAGCAGCACCCGGAGGGCTGCTAGCTCCTACAATGAGCAGTTCTTC. Translation: CASSTRRAASSYNEQFF. The full variable domain, in which reference TRBV5-1 and TRBJ2-1 provide the parts outside the CDR3, is KAGVTQTPRYLIKTRGQQVTLSCSPISGHRSVSWYQQTPGQGLQFLFEYFSETQRNKGNFPGRFSGRQFSNSRSEMNVSTLELGDSALYLCASSTRRAASSYNEQFFGPGTRLTVL.